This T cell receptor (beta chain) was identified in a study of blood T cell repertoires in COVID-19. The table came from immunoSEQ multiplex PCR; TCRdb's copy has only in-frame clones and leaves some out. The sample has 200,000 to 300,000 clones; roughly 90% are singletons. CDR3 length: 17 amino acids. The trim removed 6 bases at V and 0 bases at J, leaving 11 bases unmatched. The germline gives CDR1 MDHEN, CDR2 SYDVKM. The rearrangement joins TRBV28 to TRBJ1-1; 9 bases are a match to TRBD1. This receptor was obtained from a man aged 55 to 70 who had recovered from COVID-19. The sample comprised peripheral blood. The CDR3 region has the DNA TGTGCCAGCAGAGTCGGGACAGGGAGGTGGGTGAACACTGAAGCTTTCTTT. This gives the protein CASRVGTGRWVNTEAFF.